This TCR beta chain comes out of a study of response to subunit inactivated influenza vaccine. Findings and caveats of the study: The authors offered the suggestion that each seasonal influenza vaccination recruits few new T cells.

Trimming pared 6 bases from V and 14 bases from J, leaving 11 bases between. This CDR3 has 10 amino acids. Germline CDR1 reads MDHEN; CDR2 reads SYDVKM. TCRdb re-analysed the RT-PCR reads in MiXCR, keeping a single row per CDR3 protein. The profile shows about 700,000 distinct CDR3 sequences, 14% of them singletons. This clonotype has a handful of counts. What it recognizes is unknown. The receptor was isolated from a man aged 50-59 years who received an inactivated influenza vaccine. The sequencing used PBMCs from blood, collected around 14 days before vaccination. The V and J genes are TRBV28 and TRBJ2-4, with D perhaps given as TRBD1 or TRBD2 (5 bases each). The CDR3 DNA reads TGTGCCAGCAGCTCCGGGACGAAGTACTTC. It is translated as CASSSGTKYF. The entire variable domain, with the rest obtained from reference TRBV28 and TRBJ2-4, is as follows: DVKVTQSSRYLVKRTGEKVFLECVQDMDHENMFWYRQDPGLGLRLIYFSYDVKMKEKGDIPEGYSVSREKKERFSLILESASTNQTSMYLCASSSGTKYFGAGTRLSVL.